The T cell receptor beta chain under discussion was sequenced for a study of T cell responses to AZD1222 COVID-19 vaccine. This clone occurred once. Its antigen remains unidentified. The table came from immunoSEQ multiplex PCR; TCRdb's copy has only in-frame clones and leaves some out. The table shows some 120,000 clones, with just over 85% occurring only once. Notes on the study in general: Rises in breadth and depth of Spike-specific TCRs came after two AZD1222 doses. Repertoire samples came only from after the peak T cell response. The sample set comprised mostly white British donors with more females, and clonal diversity was possibly underestimated. Only a handful of AZD1222 recipients tested seropositive at baseline.

Germline CDR1 is KGHSH and CDR2 is LQKENI. The germline V and J ends were trimmed by 3 bases and 2 bases, with 17 bases remaining between them. The CDR3 has 17 amino acids. The starting material was peripheral blood, obtained on day 0 of AZD1222 vaccination. The sequence came from an adult in good health. V and J are TRBV18 and TRBJ1-5; tentative D call: TRBD1 (5 bases). Here the CDR3 DNA reads TGTGCCAGCTCACCCAGCTTAGGAGGGGCTCGCAATCAGCCCCAGCATTTT. Its translation: CASSPSLGGARNQPQHF.